This T cell receptor (beta chain) was obtained from a study of blood T cells in healthy people across ages. Study summary: For every two T cells, template switching captured about one barcoded beta molecule.

V gave up 4 bases and J gave up 0 bases; unmatched junction bases: 11. Per germline, CDR1 SGHRS and CDR2 YFSETQ. The CDR3 has 17 amino acids. In this sample, this clonotype turned up a few times. In terms of origin and age, donors were healthy Caucasian individuals from Russia aged 6 to 90. Alongside a J-beta primer mix, a sample-barcoded 5' primer served in a second PCR lasting about 7 to 12 cycles. Each of the cDNA molecules was tagged by a template-switch adaptor with 12 random nucleotides. TCRdb used MiXCR to reprocess the 5' RACE reads, holding one entry per CDR3 protein. The data contain roughly 1,300,000 distinct CDR3 sequences, approximately 60% of them seen just once; the ten biggest clones take up 6.5% to 8.5%.

The sequencing sample was made of blood. The chain has TRBV5-1 and TRBJ2-3, with 7 bases fitting TRBD1. This sequence was found in a man aged 18 to 35 in good health. The CDR3 reads CASSPGQSLFSTDTQYF. The CDR3, as DNA: TGCGCCAGCAGCCCGGGACAGAGCTTATTCAGCACAGATACGCAGTATTTT.